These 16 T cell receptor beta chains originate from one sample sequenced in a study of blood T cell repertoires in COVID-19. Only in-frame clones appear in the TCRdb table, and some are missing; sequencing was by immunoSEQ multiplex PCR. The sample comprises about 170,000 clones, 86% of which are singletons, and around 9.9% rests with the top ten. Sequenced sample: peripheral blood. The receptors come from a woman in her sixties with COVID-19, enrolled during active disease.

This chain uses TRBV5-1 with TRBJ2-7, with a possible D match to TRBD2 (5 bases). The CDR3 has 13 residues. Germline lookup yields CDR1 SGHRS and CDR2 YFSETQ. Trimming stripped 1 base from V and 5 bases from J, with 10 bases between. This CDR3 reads CASSLSLGDEQYF. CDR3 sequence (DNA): TGCGCCAGCAGCTTGAGTCTCGGGGACGAGCAGTACTTC.

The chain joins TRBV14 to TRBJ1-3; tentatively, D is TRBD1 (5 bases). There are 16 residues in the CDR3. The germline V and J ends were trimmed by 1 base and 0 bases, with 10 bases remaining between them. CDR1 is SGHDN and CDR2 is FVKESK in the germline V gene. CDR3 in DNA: TGTGCCAGCAGCCAAGTTTCAGGGCTCTCTGGAAACACCATATATTTT. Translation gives CASSQVSGLSGNTIYF.

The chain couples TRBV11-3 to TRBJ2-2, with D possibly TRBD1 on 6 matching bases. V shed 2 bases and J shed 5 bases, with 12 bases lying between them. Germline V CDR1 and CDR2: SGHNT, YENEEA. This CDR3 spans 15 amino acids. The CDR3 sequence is CASSLLGGGTGELFF. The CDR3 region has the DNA TGTGCCAGCAGCTTATTAGGGGGTGGGACCGGGGAGCTGTTTTTT. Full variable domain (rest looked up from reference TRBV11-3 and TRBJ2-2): EAGVVQSPRYKIIEKKQPVAFWCNPISGHNTLYWYLQNLGQGPELLIRYENEEAVDDSQLPKDRFSAERLKGVDSTLKIQPAELGDSAVYLCASSLLGGGTGELFFGEGSRLTVL.

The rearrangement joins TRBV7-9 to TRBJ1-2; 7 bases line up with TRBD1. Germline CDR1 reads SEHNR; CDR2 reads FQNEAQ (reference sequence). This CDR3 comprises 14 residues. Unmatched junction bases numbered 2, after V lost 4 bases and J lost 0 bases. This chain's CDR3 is CASSSGQTNYGYTF. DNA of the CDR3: TGTGCCAGCAGCTCGGGACAGACTAACTATGGCTACACCTTC.

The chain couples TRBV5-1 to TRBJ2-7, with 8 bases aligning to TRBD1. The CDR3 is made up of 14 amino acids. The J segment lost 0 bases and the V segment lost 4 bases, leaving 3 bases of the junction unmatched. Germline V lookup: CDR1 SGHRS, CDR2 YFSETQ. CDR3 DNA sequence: TGCGCCAGCAGCCGGACAGGGCTCTCCTACGAGCAGTACTTC. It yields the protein CASSRTGLSYEQYF.

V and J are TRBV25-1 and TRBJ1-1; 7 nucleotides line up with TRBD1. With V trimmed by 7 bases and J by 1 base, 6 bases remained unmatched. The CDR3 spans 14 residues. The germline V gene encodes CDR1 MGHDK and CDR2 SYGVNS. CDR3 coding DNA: TGTGCCAGCACCCCCGGGACAGCGAACACTGAAGCTTTCTTT. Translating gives CASTPGTANTEAFF.

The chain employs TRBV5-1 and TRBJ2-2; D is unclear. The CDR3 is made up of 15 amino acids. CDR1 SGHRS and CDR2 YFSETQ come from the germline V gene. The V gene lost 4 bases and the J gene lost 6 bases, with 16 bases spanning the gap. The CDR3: CASSKNEIRAGELFF. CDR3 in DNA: TGCGCCAGCAGCAAAAATGAGATTCGGGCCGGGGAGCTGTTTTTT.

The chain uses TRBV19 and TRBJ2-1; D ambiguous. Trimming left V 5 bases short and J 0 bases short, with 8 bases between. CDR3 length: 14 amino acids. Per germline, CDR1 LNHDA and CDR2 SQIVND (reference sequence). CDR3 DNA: TGTGCCAGTAGTGCGACAAACTCCTACAATGAGCAGTTCTTC. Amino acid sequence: CASSATNSYNEQFF.

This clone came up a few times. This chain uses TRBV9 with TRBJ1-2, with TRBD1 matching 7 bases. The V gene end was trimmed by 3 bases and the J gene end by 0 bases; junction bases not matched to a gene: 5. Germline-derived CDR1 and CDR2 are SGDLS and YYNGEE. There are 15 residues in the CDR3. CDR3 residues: CASSDWTGANYGYTF. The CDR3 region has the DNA TGTGCCAGCAGCGACTGGACAGGTGCTAACTATGGCTACACCTTC. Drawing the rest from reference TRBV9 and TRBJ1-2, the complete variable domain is DSGVTQTPKHLITATGQRVTLRCSPRSGDLSVYWYQQSLDQGLQFLIQYYNGEERAKGNILERFSAQQFPDLHSELNLSSLELGDSALYFCASSDWTGANYGYTFGSGTRLTVV.

CDR3 nucleotide sequence: TGCGCCAGCAGCTTGGCCGGGGGGCCTGGGGCCAACGTCCTGACTTTC. Translating it yields CASSLAGGPGANVLTF. The chain joins TRBV5-1 to TRBJ2-6, with D perhaps TRBD2 (7 bases). V lost 0 bases and J lost 2, with 9 bases in between. This CDR3 comprises 16 residues. From germline, CDR1 is SGHRS and CDR2 YFSETQ.

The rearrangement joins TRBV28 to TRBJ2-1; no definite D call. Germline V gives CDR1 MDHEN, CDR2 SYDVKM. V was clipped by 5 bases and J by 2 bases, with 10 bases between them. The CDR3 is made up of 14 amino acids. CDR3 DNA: TGTGCCAGCAGTCTCCTATTCGCCTACAATGAGCAGTTCTTC. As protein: CASSLLFAYNEQFF.

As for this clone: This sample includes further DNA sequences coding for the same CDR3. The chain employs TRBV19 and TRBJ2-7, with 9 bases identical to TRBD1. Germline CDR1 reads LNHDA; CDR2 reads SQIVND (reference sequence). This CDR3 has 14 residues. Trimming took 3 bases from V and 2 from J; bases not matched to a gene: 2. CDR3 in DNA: TGTGCCAGTAGTATTAACAGGGGGCCCTACGAGCAGTACTTC. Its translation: CASSINRGPYEQYF. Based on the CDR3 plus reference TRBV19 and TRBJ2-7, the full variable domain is DGGITQSPKYLFRKEGQNVTLSCEQNLNHDAMYWYRQDPGQGLRLIYYSQIVNDFQKGDIAEGYSVSREKKESFPLTVTSAQKNPTAFYLCASSINRGPYEQYFGPGTRLTVT.

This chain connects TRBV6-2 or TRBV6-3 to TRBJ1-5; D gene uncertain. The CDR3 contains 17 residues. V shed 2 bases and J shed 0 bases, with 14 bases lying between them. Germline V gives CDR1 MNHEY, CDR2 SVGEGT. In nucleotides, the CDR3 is TGTGCCAGCAGTTACGTCCCTAGGAGGGATAGCAATCAGCCCCAGCATTTT. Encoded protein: CASSYVPRRDSNQPQHF.

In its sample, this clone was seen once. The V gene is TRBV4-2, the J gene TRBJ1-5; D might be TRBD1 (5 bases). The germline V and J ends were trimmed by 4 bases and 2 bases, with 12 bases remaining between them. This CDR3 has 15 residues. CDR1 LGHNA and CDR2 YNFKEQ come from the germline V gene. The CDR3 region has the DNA TGTGCCAGCAGCCCAGGGAGGGGAGGCAATCAGCCCCAGCATTTT. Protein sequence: CASSPGRGGNQPQHF.

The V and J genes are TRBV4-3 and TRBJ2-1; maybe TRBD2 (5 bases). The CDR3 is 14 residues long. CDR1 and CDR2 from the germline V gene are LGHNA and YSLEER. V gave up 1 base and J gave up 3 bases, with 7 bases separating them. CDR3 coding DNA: TGCGCCAGCAGCCAAGGCGGACTCTACAATGAGCAGTTCTTC. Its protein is CASSQGGLYNEQFF.

The CDR3: CASSLNGESYNEQFF. The CDR3 DNA is TGCGCCAGCAGCTTGAACGGAGAGTCCTACAATGAGCAGTTCTTC. The chain has TRBV5-1 and TRBJ2-1; D remains unclear. Germline values: CDR1 SGHRS, CDR2 YFSETQ. There are 15 residues in the CDR3. Trimming took 1 base from V and 1 from J, leaving 9 bases between them.